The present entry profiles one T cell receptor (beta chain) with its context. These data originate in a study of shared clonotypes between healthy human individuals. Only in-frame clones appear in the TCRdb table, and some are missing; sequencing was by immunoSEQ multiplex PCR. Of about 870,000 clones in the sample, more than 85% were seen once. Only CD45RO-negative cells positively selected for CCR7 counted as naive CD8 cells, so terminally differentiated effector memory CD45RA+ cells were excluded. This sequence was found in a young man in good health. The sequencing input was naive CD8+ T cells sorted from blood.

CDR3 nucleotide sequence: TGTGCCAGCATCCCGGGGCGAAGGAACACTGAAGCTTTCTTT. Translating gives CASIPGRRNTEAFF. The J gene is TRBJ1-1, the V gene TRBV11-2, with a tentative D call TRBD1 (5 bases). The CDR3 consists of 14 residues. Germline V lookup: CDR1 SGHAT, CDR2 FQNNGV. V lost 7 bases, J lost 1 base, and 13 bases lay in between.